A selection of T cell receptor beta chains follows, all from one sample in a study of T cell changes during pregnancy in multiple sclerosis. Measured with immunoSEQ multiplex PCR; TCRdb has only the in-frame clones, and not every one. The sample yields 20,000 to 25,000 clones, 85% to 90% seen once. The material sequenced was CD8+ T cells from peripheral blood mononuclear cells, taken in the second trimester of pregnancy. The receptor set was obtained from a female donor in good health, enrolled as a control in a pregnancy study. The CDR3 runs from the conserved cysteine through the conserved F or W. The order of the fields is clone size, D gene, V gene, J gene, CDR3 protein, CDR3 DNA. A D gene is named only where the DNA matches it firmly. Not every row has a clone size; where given, it reads once, few, many or a size class.

abundance: .; d_gene: .; v_gene: TRBV28; j_gene: TRBJ2-2; CDR3aa: CASAGGAGTGELFF; CDR3nt: TGTGCCAGTGCCGGCGGGGCCGGGACCGGGGAGCTGTTTTTT
abundance: .; d_gene: .; v_gene: TRBV7-9; j_gene: TRBJ2-3; CDR3aa: CASRAGTAITDTQYF; CDR3nt: TGTGCCAGCAGGGCCGGGACTGCTATCACAGATACGCAGTATTTT
abundance: .; d_gene: .; v_gene: TRBV28; j_gene: TRBJ2-7; CDR3aa: CASTYEAEQYF; CDR3nt: TGTGCCAGCACATATGAGGCCGAGCAGTACTTC
abundance: .; d_gene: .; v_gene: TRBV5-1; j_gene: TRBJ2-7; CDR3aa: CASSLEGVGDGDSYEQYF; CDR3nt: TGCGCCAGCAGCTTAGAGGGGGTGGGGGATGGGGATTCCTACGAGCAGTACTTC
abundance: .; d_gene: .; v_gene: TRBV5-4; j_gene: TRBJ2-7; CDR3aa: CASSPITGNEQYF; CDR3nt: TGTGCCAGCAGCCCAATAACAGGTAACGAGCAGTACTTC
abundance: .; d_gene: TRBD2; v_gene: TRBV7-3; j_gene: TRBJ2-3; CDR3aa: CASSCRLAGGGRTDTQYF; CDR3nt: TGTGCCAGCAGCTGTCGCCTAGCGGGAGGGGGAAGGACAGATACGCAGTATTTT
abundance: .; d_gene: .; v_gene: TRBV2; j_gene: TRBJ2-2; CDR3aa: CASSGELAGELFF; CDR3nt: TGTGCCAGCAGTGGGGAACTAGCCGGGGAGCTGTTTTTT
abundance: .; d_gene: TRBD2; v_gene: TRBV30; j_gene: TRBJ2-1; CDR3aa: CAWTSGMSSYNEQFF; CDR3nt: TGTGCCTGGACTAGCGGGATGAGCTCCTACAATGAGCAGTTCTTC
abundance: .; d_gene: TRBD2; v_gene: TRBV28; j_gene: TRBJ2-7; CDR3aa: CASSSPASGRIYEQYF; CDR3nt: TGTGCCAGCAGTTCCCCCGCCAGCGGGAGAATCTACGAGCAGTACTTC
abundance: .; d_gene: TRBD2; v_gene: TRBV6-4; j_gene: TRBJ2-3; CDR3aa: CASSESGKGTDTQYF; CDR3nt: TGTGCCAGCAGTGAGAGCGGGAAAGGCACAGATACGCAGTATTTT
abundance: once; d_gene: .; v_gene: TRBV6-5; j_gene: TRBJ2-7; CDR3aa: CASSYSGGADEQYF; CDR3nt: TGTGCCAGCAGTTACTCCGGAGGGGCGGACGAGCAGTACTTC
abundance: .; d_gene: TRBD1; v_gene: TRBV5-1; j_gene: TRBJ1-6; CDR3aa: CASSETGTGGSPLHF; CDR3nt: TGCGCCAGCAGCGAAACCGGGACAGGGGGATCACCCCTCCACTTT
abundance: .; d_gene: .; v_gene: TRBV7-9; j_gene: TRBJ1-1; CDR3aa: CASSSHGRDFEAFF; CDR3nt: TGTGCCAGCAGCTCGCACGGTCGGGACTTTGAAGCTTTCTTT
abundance: .; d_gene: TRBD2; v_gene: TRBV7-8; j_gene: TRBJ2-5; CDR3aa: CASSLVGSGGPETQYF; CDR3nt: TGTGCCAGCAGCTTAGTAGGTAGCGGGGGACCTGAGACCCAGTACTTC
abundance: .; d_gene: TRBD1; v_gene: TRBV11-2; j_gene: TRBJ2-7; CDR3aa: CASSLGDRDVDEQYF; CDR3nt: TGTGCCAGCAGCTTAGGGGACAGGGACGTAGACGAGCAGTACTTC